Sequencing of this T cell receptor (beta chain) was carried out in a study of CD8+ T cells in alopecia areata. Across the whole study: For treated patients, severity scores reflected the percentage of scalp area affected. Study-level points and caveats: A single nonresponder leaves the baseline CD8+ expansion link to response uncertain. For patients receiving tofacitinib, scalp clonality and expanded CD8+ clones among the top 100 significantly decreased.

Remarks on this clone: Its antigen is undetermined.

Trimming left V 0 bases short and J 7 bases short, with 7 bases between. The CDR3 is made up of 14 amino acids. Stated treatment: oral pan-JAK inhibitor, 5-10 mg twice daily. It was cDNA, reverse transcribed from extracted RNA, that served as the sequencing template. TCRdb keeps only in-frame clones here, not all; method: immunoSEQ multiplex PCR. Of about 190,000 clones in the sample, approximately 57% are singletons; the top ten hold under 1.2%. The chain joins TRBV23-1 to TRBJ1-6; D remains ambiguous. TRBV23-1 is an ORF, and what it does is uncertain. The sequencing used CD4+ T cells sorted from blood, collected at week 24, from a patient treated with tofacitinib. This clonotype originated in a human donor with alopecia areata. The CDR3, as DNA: TGCGCCAGCAGTCAATCGAGAAGAAATTCACCCCTCCACTTT. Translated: CASSQSRRNSPLHF.